This T cell receptor (beta chain) was retrieved from a study of response to subunit inactivated influenza vaccine. V gave up 5 bases and J gave up 4 bases, with 8 bases separating them. This CDR3 contains 13 residues. Germline V gives CDR1 KGHDR, CDR2 SFDVKD. One entry per CDR3 protein results from TCRdb running MiXCR on the RT-PCR reads. The sample includes 450,000 to 700,000 distinct CDR3 sequences, roughly 15% of them seen just once. The sequencing here drew on PBMCs from blood, taken 11 to 12 days after vaccination. The sequence came from a man over 45 who received an inactivated influenza vaccine. V gene TRBV24-1 combines with J gene TRBJ1-5, with D perhaps TRBD1 (5 bases). The CDR3 DNA is TGTGCCACCAGTGCGGCAGGGAATCAGCCCCAGCATTTT. It yields the protein CATSAAGNQPQHF.